The clone carrying this T cell receptor (beta chain) was seen more than once but under ten times. These data belong to a study of blood T cell repertoires in COVID-19. Generated by immunoSEQ multiplex PCR, the TCRdb table keeps only in-frame clones and is missing some. The table has about 110,000 clones, over 70% seen once. This receptor was identified in a woman in her 70s with acute or convalescent COVID-19. The specimen sequenced was peripheral blood.

The chain's CDR3 is CASSLAVGGKLSEAFF. The CDR3 DNA is TGTGCCAGCAGCTTAGCAGTAGGGGGCAAGTTATCTGAAGCTTTCTTT. This chain joins TRBV7-4 and TRBJ1-1, with TRBD1 matching 7 bases. Germline V gene lookup returns CDR1 SGHVT and CDR2 SQSDAQ. The length of the CDR3 is 16 residues. With V trimmed by 0 bases and J by 6 bases, 10 bases remained unmatched.